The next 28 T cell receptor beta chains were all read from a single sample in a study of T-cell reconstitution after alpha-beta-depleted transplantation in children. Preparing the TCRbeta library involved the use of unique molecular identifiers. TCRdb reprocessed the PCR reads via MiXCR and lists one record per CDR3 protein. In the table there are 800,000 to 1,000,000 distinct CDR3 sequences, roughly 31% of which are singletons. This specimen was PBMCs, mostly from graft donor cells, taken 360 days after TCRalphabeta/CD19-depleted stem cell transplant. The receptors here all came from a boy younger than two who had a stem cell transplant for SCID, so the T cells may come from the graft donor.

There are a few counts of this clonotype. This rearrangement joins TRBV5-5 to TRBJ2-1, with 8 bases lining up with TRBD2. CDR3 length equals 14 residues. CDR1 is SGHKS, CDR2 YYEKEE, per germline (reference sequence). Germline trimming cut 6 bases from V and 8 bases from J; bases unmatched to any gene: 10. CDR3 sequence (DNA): TGTGCCAGCACCTGGACCGGGGGGGGCTATGAGCAGTTCTTC. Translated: CASTWTGGGYEQFF.

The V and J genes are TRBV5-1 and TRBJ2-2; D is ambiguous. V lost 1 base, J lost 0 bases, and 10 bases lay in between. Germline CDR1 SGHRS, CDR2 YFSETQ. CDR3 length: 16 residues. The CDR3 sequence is CASSLWLTSNTGELFF. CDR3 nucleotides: TGCGCCAGCAGCTTGTGGCTCACCTCGAACACCGGGGAGCTGTTTTTT.

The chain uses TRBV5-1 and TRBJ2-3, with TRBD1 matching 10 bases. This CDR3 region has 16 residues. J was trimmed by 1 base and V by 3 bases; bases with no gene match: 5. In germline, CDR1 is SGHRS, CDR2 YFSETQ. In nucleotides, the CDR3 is TGCGCCAGCAGCTCCGGGACAGGGGAAGGCACAGATACGCAGTATTTT. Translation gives CASSSGTGEGTDTQYF.

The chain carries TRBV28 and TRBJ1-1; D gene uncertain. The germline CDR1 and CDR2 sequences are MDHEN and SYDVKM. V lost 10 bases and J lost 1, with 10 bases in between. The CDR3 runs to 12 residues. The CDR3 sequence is CATLLANTEAFF. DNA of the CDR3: TGTGCCACCCTACTTGCGAACACTGAAGCTTTCTTT.

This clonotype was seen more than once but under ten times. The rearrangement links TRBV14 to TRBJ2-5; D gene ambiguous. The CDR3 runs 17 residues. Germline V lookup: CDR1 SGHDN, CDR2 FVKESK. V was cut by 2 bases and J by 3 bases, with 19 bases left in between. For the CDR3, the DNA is TGTGCCAGCAGCCAAAGGGTCGGACCGATTTTCAAAGAGACCCAGTACTTC. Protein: CASSQRVGPIFKETQYF.

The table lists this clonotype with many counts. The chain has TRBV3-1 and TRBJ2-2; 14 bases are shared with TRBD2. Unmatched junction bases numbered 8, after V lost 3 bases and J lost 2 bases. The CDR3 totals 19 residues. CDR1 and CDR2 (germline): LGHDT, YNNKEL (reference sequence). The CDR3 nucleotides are TGTGCCAGCAGCCACCCCAGGACTAGCGGGGGGACAAACACCGGGGAGCTGTTTTTT. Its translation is CASSHPRTSGGTNTGELFF.

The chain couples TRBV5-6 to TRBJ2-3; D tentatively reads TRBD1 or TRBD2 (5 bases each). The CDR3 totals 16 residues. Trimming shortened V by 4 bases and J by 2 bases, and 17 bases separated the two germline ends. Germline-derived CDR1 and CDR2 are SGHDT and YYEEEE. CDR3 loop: CASSKMGVRATDTQYF. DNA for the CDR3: TGTGCCAGCAGCAAGATGGGGGTACGTGCCACAGATACGCAGTATTTT.

The CDR3 reads CSAPAEGGFPGELFF. The CDR3 DNA follows: TGCAGTGCGCCGGCGGAGGGGGGATTTCCCGGGGAGCTGTTTTTT. The rearrangement links TRBV20-1 to TRBJ2-2; D possibly matches TRBD1 or TRBD2 (6 bases each). Trimming took 6 bases from V and 6 from J, leaving 20 bases between them. This CDR3 has 15 residues. CDR1 DFQATT and CDR2 SNEGSKA come from the germline V gene (reference sequence).

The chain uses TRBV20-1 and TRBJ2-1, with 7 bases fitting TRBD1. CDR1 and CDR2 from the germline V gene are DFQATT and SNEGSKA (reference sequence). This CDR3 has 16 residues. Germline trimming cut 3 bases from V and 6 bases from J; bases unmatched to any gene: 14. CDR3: CSASKAGGFFGNEQFF. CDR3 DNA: TGCAGTGCTAGTAAGGCAGGGGGATTTTTCGGCAATGAGCAGTTCTTC.

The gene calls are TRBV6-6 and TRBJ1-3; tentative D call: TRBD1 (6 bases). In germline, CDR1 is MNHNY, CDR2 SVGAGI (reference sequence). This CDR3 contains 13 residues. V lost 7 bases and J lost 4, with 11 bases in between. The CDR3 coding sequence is TGTGCCAGCATCGCAGGGGTGGGAAACACCATATATTTT. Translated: CASIAGVGNTIYF.

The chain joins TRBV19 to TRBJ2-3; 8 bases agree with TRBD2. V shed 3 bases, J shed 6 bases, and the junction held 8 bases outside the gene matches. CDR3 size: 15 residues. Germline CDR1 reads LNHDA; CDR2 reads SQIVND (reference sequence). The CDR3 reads CASSIAAGEADTQYF. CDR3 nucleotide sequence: TGTGCCAGTAGTATCGCAGCGGGGGAGGCGGATACGCAGTATTTT.

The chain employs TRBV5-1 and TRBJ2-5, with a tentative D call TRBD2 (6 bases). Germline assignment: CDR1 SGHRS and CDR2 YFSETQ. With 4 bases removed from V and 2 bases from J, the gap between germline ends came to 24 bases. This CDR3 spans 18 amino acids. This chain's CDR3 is CASSPGGVAEHLQETQYF. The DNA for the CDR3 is TGCGCCAGCAGCCCCGGGGGAGTAGCGGAGCATTTACAAGAGACCCAGTACTTC.

DNA for the CDR3: TGTGCCAGTAGTATAAACAGGGGATACAATGAGCAGTTCTTC. It yields the protein CASSINRGYNEQFF. The chain carries TRBV19 and TRBJ2-1; 7 nucleotides match TRBD1. CDR1 is LNHDA and CDR2 is SQIVND in the germline V gene (reference sequence). V dropped 2 bases and J dropped 4; count of bases not matched to a gene: 2. CDR3 size: 14 residues.

In DNA form, the CDR3 reads TGTGCCAGCAGCCAAGATCGGTCGGAGAAACTGTTTTTT. Translating it yields CASSQDRSEKLFF. The chain joins TRBV4-2 to TRBJ1-4; D is uncertain. The CDR3 runs 13 residues. V dropped 0 bases and J dropped 11 bases, with 10 bases sitting between them. CDR1 and CDR2 from the germline V gene are LGHNA and YNFKEQ.

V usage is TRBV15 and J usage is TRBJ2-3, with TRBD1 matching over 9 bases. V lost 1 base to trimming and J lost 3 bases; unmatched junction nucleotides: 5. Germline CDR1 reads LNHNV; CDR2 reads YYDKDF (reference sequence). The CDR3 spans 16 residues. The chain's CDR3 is CATSRGGQGQTDTQYF. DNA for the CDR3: TGTGCCACCAGCAGAGGAGGACAGGGGCAGACAGATACGCAGTATTTT.

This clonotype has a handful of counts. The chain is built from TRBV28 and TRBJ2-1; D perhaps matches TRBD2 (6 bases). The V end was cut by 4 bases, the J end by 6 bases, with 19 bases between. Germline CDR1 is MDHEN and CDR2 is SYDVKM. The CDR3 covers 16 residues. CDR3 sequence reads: CASSYPSRRGGNEQFF. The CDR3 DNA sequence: TGTGCCAGCAGTTACCCCTCACGGCGGGGAGGCAATGAGCAGTTCTTC. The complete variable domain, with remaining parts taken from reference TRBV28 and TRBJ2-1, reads DVKVTQSSRYLVKRTGEKVFLECVQDMDHENMFWYRQDPGLGLRLIYFSYDVKMKEKGDIPEGYSVSREKKERFSLILESASTNQTSMYLCASSYPSRRGGNEQFFGPGTRLTVL.

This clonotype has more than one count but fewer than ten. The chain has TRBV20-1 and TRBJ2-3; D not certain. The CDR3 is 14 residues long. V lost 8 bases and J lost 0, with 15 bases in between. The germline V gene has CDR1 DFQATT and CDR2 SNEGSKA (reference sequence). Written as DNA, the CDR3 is TGCAGTTCGAAGACTCCCTTTAGCACAGATACGCAGTATTTT. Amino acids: CSSKTPFSTDTQYF.

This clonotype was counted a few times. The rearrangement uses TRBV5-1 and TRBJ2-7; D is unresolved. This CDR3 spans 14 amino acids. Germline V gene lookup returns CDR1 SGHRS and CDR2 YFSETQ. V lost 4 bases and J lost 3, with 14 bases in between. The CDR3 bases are TGCGCCAGCAGCCCGATCGATGGCAGCTACGAGCAGTACTTC. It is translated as CASSPIDGSYEQYF.

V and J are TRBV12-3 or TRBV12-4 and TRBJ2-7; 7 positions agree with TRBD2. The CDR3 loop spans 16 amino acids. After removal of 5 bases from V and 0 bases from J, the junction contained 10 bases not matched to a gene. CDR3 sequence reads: CASSPLGGIDSYEQYF. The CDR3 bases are TGTGCCAGCAGTCCTTTGGGGGGGATCGACTCCTACGAGCAGTACTTC.

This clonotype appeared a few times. The CDR3 nucleotides read TGTGCCAGCAGCTTTTCTTGGGGGGTCGGCAATGAGCAGTTCTTC. This sequence encodes CASSFSWGVGNEQFF. The genes are TRBV7-2 and TRBJ2-1; a weak D match, TRBD2 (6 bases). In germline, CDR1 is SGHTA, CDR2 FQGNSA. CDR3 length: 15 amino acids. V shed 3 bases and J shed 6 bases, with 15 bases lying between them.

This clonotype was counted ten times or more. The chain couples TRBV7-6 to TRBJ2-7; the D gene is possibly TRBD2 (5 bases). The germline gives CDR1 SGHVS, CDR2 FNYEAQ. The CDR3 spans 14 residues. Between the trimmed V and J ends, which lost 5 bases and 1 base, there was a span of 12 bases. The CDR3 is CASSPEPGSYEQYF. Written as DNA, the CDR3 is TGTGCCAGCAGCCCAGAACCGGGATCCTACGAGCAGTACTTC.

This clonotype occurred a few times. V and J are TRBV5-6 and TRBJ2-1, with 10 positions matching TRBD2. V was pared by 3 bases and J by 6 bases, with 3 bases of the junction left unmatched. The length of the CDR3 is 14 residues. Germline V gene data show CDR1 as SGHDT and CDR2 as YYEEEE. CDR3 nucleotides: TGTGCCAGCAGCTGGGCTAGCGGGGGCAATGAGCAGTTCTTC. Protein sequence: CASSWASGGNEQFF.

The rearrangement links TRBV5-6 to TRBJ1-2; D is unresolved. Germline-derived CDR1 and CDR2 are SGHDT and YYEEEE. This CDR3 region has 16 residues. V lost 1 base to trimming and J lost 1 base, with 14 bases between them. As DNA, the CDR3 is TGTGCCAGCAGCTTGATCTGGGCAGGAAGTAACTATGGCTACACCTTC. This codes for CASSLIWAGSNYGYTF.

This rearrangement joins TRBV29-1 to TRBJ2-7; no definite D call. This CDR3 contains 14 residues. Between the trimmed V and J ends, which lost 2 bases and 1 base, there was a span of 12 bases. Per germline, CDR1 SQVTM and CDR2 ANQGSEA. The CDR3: CSVELSDGSYEQYF. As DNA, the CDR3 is TGCAGCGTTGAACTTTCGGACGGTTCCTACGAGCAGTACTTC.

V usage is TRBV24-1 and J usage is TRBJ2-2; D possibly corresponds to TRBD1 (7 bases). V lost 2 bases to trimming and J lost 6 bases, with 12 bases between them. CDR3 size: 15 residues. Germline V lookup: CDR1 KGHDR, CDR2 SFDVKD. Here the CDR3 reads CATSDSGRGAGELFF. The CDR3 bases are TGTGCCACCAGTGATTCCGGCAGGGGGGCCGGGGAGCTGTTTTTT.

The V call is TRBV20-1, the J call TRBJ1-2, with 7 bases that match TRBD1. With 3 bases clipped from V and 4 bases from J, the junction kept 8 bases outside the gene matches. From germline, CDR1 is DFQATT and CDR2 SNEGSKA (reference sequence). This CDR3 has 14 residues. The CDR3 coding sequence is TGCAGTGCTAGTTCCGACAGGGAGCTCTATGGCTACACCTTC. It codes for CSASSDRELYGYTF.

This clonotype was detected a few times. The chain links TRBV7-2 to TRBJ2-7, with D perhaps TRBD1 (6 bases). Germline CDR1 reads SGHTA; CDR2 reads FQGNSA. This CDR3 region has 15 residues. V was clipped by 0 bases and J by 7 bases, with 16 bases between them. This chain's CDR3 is CASSLAPRGRGEQYF. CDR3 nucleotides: TGTGCCAGCAGCTTAGCCCCCAGGGGACGGGGTGAGCAGTACTTC. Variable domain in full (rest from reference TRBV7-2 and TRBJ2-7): GAGVSQSPSNKVTEKGKDVELRCDPISGHTALYWYRQSLGQGLEFLIYFQGNSAPDKSGLPSDRFSAERTGGSVSTLTIQRTQQEDSAVYLCASSLAPRGRGEQYFGPGTRLTVT.

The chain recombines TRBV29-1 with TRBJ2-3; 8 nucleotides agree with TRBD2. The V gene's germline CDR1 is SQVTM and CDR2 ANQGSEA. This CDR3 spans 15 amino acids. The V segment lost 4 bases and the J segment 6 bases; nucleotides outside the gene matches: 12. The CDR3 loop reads CSVGAQRGPRDTQYF. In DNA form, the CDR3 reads TGCAGCGTTGGGGCCCAGCGGGGGCCCCGGGATACGCAGTATTTT.